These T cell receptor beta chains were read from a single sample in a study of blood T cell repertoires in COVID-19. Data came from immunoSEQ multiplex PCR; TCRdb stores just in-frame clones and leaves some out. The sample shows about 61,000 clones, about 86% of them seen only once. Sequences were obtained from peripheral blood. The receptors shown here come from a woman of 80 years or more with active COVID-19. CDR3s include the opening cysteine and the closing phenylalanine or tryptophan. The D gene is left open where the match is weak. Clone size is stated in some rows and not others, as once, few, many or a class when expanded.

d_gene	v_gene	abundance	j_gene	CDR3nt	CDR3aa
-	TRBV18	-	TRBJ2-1	TGTGCCAGCTCACCCCAGCGGACCAATGAGCAGTTCTTC	CASSPQRTNEQFF
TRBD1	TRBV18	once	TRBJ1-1	TGTGCCAGCTCACCAACCCCAGGGGGCGCCTCTGAAGCTTTCTTT	CASSPTPGGASEAFF
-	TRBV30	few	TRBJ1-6	TGTGCCTGGAGTGGTCAGGGGAATTCACCCCTCCACTTT	CAWSGQGNSPLHF
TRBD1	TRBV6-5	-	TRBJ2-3	TGTGCCAGCAGCCACGGGACAGGGGGCGCAGATACGCAGTATTTT	CASSHGTGGADTQYF
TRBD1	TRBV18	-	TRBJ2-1	TGTGCCAGCTCACTGGACAGGGGCAATGAGCAGTTCTTC	CASSLDRGNEQFF
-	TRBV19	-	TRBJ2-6	TGTGCCAGTAGCCGCCTATATCTCTCTGGGGCCAACGTCCTGACTTTC	CASSRLYLSGANVLTF
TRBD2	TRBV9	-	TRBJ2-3	TGTGCCAGCAGCGCGGGGATAGCGGGGGGGCTGAGCACAGATACGCAGTATTTT	CASSAGIAGGLSTDTQYF
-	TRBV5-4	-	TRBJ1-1	TGTGCCAGCAGCTTGGCCCCAGGGATGAACACTGAAGCTTTCTTT	CASSLAPGMNTEAFF
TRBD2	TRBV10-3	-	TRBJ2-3	TGTGCCATCAGTGAGTCGGGGGGGAACACAGATACGCAGTATTTT	CAISESGGNTDTQYF
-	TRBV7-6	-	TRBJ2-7	TGTGCCAGCAGCTGGGGGGGTGGCAGGGGAATCTTTTACGAGCAGTACTTC	CASSWGGGRGIFYEQYF
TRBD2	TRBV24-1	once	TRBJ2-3	TGTGCCACCAGTGATTCAACTAGCGGGGGGGCCGGCACAGATACGCAGTATTTT	CATSDSTSGGAGTDTQYF
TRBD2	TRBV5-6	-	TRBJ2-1	TGTGCCAGCAGCTTGCCTGGACTAGCGGGGGGTGCTGCCAATGAGCAGTTCTTC	CASSLPGLAGGAANEQFF
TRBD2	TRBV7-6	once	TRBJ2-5	TGTGCCAGCAGCTTAGCGCTGACTAGCGGGGGCGGAGAGACCCAGTACTTC	CASSLALTSGGGETQYF
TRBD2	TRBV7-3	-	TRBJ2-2	TGTGCCAGCAGCCCCCTAGCGGGTAACGGGGAGCTGTTTTTT	CASSPLAGNGELFF
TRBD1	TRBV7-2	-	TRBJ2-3	TGTGCCAGCAGCTTAGCCGGGACAGGATACACAGATACGCAGTATTTT	CASSLAGTGYTDTQYF
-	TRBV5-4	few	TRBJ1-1	TGTGCCAGCAGCTTAGGCGAACGGGGTGGTGAAGCTTTCTTT	CASSLGERGGEAFF
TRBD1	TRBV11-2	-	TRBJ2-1	TGTGCCAGCAGCTATAGGGGACAGCCGTTCAATGAGCAGTTCTTC	CASSYRGQPFNEQFF
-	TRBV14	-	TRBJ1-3	TGTGCCAGCAGCCGGTTTGGACAGGGAAACACCATATATTTT	CASSRFGQGNTIYF
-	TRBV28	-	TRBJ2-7	TGTGCCAGCAGTCCCGGACAGCACTACGAGCAGTACTTC	CASSPGQHYEQYF
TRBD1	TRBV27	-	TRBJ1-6	TGTGCCAGCAGTCCCGTCGGCAGGGGGAATTCACCCCTCCACTTT	CASSPVGRGNSPLHF
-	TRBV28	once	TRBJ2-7	TGTGCCAGCAGTTTTGAGACACTCCGCCCGAAAGTAGACTACGAGCAGTACTTC	CASSFETLRPKVDYEQYF
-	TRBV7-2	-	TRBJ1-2	TGTGCCAGCAGCTCTCCCCGGGACACTTATGGCTACACCTTC	CASSSPRDTYGYTF
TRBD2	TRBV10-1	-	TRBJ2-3	TGCGCCTTCCCTTGTGGGAGCGGGGGGGCCCACAACACAGATACGCAGTATTTT	CAFPCGSGGAHNTDTQYF
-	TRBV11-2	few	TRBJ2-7	TGTGCCAGCAGCTTAGCTGCAGGGGCCTCCTACGAGCAGTACTTC	CASSLAAGASYEQYF
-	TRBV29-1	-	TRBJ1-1	TGCAGCTATATCAGGGTGAACACTGAAGCTTTCTTT	CSYIRVNTEAFF
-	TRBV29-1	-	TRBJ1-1	TGCAGCGTTGTAGGGGAGGGGACTGAAGCTTTCTTT	CSVVGEGTEAFF
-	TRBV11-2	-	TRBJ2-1	TGTGCCAGCAGCTTTGGGGGGGGGCCCGCCTACAATGAGCAGTTCTTC	CASSFGGGPAYNEQFF
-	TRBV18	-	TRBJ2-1	TGTGCCAGCTCACCACAAATCCAGTACAATGAGCAGTTCTTC	CASSPQIQYNEQFF
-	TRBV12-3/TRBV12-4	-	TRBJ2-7	TGTGCCAGCAGTTCGATTAGAGGCGAGCAGTACTTC	CASSSIRGEQYF
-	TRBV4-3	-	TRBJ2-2	TGCGCCAGCAGCCAAGAGGGCGGGGGCCGAAGGGGCGGGGAGCTGTTTTTT	CASSQEGGGRRGGELFF
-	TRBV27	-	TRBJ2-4	TGTGCCAGCAGTTTCTTAGGCCGGGGGGCCAAAAACATTCAGTACTTC	CASSFLGRGAKNIQYF
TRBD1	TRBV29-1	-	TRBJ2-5	TGCAGCGTGATACAGGGGTGGGAAGAGACCCAGTACTTC	CSVIQGWEETQYF
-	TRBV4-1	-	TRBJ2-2	TGCGCCAGCAGCCAAGGAAGGGGAACTAGCTTCGGGGAGCTGTTTTTT	CASSQGRGTSFGELFF
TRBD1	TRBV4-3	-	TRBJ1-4	TGCGCCAGCAGCCATTCGACAGGGACCGGCGAAAAACTGTTTTTT	CASSHSTGTGEKLFF
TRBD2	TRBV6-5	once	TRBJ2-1	TGTGCCAGCAGTCCCCAGCGGGGGGAAAGTGAGCAGTTCTTC	CASSPQRGESEQFF
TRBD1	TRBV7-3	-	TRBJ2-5	TGTGCCAGCAGCATCGGACAGGGTGAGACCCAGTACTTC	CASSIGQGETQYF
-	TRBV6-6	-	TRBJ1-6	TGTGCCAGCAGTTACGAGAATTCACCCCTCCACTTT	CASSYENSPLHF
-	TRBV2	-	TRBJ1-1	TGTGCCAGCAGTGAACAAAAGGGAGTTACTGAAGCTTTCTTT	CASSEQKGVTEAFF
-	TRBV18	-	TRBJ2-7	TGTGCCAGCTCACCAAATCTTGGAAAGGAGGGAACCTACGAGCAGTACTTC	CASSPNLGKEGTYEQYF
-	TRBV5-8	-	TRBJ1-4	TGTGCCAGCAGCTTGGTGGTAGGGGTTGCGGAAAAACTGTTTTTT	CASSLVVGVAEKLFF
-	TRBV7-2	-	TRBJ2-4	TGTGCCAGCAGCTTAGCGTCCAGGGCGGGGAACATTCAGTACTTC	CASSLASRAGNIQYF
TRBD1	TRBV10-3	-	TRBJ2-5	TGTGCCATCAGTGATTCGGCAGGGGGAGAGACCCAGTACTTC	CAISDSAGGETQYF
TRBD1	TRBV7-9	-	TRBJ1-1	TGTGCCAGCAGCACTTGGGACAGAATGAACACTGAAGCTTTCTTT	CASSTWDRMNTEAFF
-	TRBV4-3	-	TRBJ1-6	TGCGCCAGCAGCCAGTCATCGGTGGGGCGAGGATCACCCCTCCACTTT	CASSQSSVGRGSPLHF
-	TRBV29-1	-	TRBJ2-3	TGCAGCGGCGAACAGGGAGGCACAGATACGCAGTATTTT	CSGEQGGTDTQYF
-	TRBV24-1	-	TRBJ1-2	TGTGCCACCAGTGATTCTAGGACAAGCTATGGCTACACCTTC	CATSDSRTSYGYTF
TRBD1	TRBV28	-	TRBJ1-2	TGTGCCAGCAGTCCATACGGGACAGCAGCTAACTATGGCTACACCTTC	CASSPYGTAANYGYTF
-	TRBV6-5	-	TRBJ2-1	TGTGCCAGCAGTTACTCTGCGACTTTCTCCTACAATGAGCAGTTCTTC	CASSYSATFSYNEQFF
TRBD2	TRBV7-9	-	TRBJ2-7	TGTGCCAGCAGCTCTCGGACTAGCGGGCCCTACGAGCAGTACTTC	CASSSRTSGPYEQYF
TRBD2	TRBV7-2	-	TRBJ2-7	TGTGCCAGCAGCTTAGGGGGGACTAGCGTGGGCGAGCAGTACTTC	CASSLGGTSVGEQYF
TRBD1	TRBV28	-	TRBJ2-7	TGTGCCAGTACAGGGGTTCAAAGAGCCTACGAGCAGTACTTC	CASTGVQRAYEQYF
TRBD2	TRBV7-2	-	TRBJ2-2	TGTGCCAGCAGCTTGTCGGCGGGGGGTAGCACCGGGGAGCTGTTTTTT	CASSLSAGGSTGELFF
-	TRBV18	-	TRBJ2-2	TGTGCCAGCTCACCACGACAGGCGAGTAACACCGGGGAGCTGTTTTTT	CASSPRQASNTGELFF
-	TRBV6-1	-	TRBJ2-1	TGTGCCAGCAGTGACCGTCCTCGGTCGGGCAATGAGCAGTTCTTC	CASSDRPRSGNEQFF
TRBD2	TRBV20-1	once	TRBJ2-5	TGCGGGATAGCGGGGGAGACCCAGTACTTC	CGIAGETQYF